The 22 T cell receptor beta chains below come from one sample, sequenced in a study of blood T cell repertoires in COVID-19. Profiling relied on immunoSEQ multiplex PCR, and the TCRdb table lists in-frame clones only, not all of them. The table has tens of thousands of clones, roughly 86% seen once. Sequencing was carried out using peripheral blood. The receptors shown here come from a human donor with active COVID-19. The donor label of this sample is uncertain.

This chain joins TRBV19 and TRBJ1-4, with no clear D. CDR3 length: 14 amino acids. Deletions cut 7 bases from V and 15 bases from J, with 24 bases between. The germline CDR1 and CDR2 sequences are LNHDA and SQIVND (reference sequence). CDR3 amino acids: CASTPQWTSAVVFF. CDR3 in DNA: TGTGCCAGTACCCCGCAATGGACTTCCGCGGTGGTGTTTTTT. Using reference TRBV19 and TRBJ1-4 for the parts outside the CDR3, the full variable domain is DGGITQSPKYLFRKEGQNVTLSCEQNLNHDAMYWYRQDPGQGLRLIYYSQIVNDFQKGDIAEGYSVSREKKESFPLTVTSAQKNPTAFYLCASTPQWTSAVVFFGSGTQLSVL.

A few counts support this clone. The rearrangement uses TRBV18 and TRBJ2-1, with 12 bases matching TRBD2. Germline loops: CDR1 KGHSH, CDR2 LQKENI. The V and J ends lost 0 bases and 15 bases, in that order; junction bases with no gene match: 6. CDR3 length: 14 amino acids. DNA for the CDR3: TGTGCCAGCTCACCACCGACTAGCGGGGGCCGTCCGTTCTTC. Translating it yields CASSPPTSGGRPFF.

The chain links TRBV11-3 to TRBJ2-7, with D perhaps matching TRBD2 (6 bases). V lost 3 bases to trimming and J lost 3 bases, with 9 bases between them. Germline CDR1 and CDR2: SGHNT and YENEEA. The length of the CDR3 is 13 residues. The CDR3 nucleotides are TGTGCCAGCAGCTTGGGACTTGGCTACGAGCAGTACTTC. Protein: CASSLGLGYEQYF.

The chain joins TRBV3-1 (or the pseudogene TRBV3-2) to TRBJ2-1, with 11 bases matching TRBD2. The junction had 2 bases not matched to a gene; V was cut back by 1 base and J by 0 bases. Germline V gene data show CDR1 as LGHDT and CDR2 as YNNKEL (reference sequence). The CDR3 sequence is 17 residues long. CDR3 loop: CASSQVTSGSSYNEQFF. The DNA for the CDR3 is TGTGCCAGCAGCCAAGTTACTAGCGGGAGCTCCTACAATGAGCAGTTCTTC.

J is TRBJ2-1 and V is TRBV6-4; 7 positions agree with TRBD2. Trimming took 0 bases from V and 0 from J; bases not matched to a gene: 2. Germline loops: CDR1 MRHNA, CDR2 SNTAGT. The CDR3 totals 16 residues. The CDR3 reads CASSDSPSGSYNEQFF. The DNA of the CDR3 is TGTGCCAGCAGTGACTCGCCTAGCGGCTCCTACAATGAGCAGTTCTTC.

The V call is TRBV21-1, the J call TRBJ1-3. TRBV21-1 is described as a pseudogene. There are 14 residues in the CDR3. CDR3 loop: CASSFRFSGNTIYF. As DNA, the CDR3 is TGTGCCAGCAGCTTTCGGTTCTCTGGAAACACCATATATTTT.

The rearrangement joins TRBV19 to TRBJ2-3, with D maybe TRBD2 (6 bases). The CDR3 contains 13 residues. Germline V gives CDR1 LNHDA, CDR2 SQIVND (reference sequence). Trimming stripped 5 bases from V and 2 bases from J, with 8 bases between. The CDR3: CASSERATDTQYF. In DNA form, the CDR3 reads TGTGCCAGTAGTGAGCGGGCCACAGATACGCAGTATTTT.

This clone was observed a few times. V usage is TRBV5-1 and J usage is TRBJ2-5, with D possibly being TRBD2 (6 bases). Between the trimmed V and J ends, which lost 0 bases and 0 bases, there was a span of 12 bases. CDR3 length: 16 residues. Germline CDR1 and CDR2: SGHRS and YFSETQ. CDR3 amino acids: CASSLVVGGYQETQYF. CDR3 DNA sequence: TGCGCCAGCAGCTTGGTAGTCGGGGGTTACCAAGAGACCCAGTACTTC. Looking up the rest from reference TRBV5-1 and TRBJ2-5 gives the full variable domain: KAGVTQTPRYLIKTRGQQVTLSCSPISGHRSVSWYQQTPGQGLQFLFEYFSETQRNKGNFPGRFSGRQFSNSRSEMNVSTLELGDSALYLCASSLVVGGYQETQYFGPGTRLLVL.

This clone is a singleton in its sample. The V gene is TRBV18, the J gene TRBJ1-2; 8 bases are a match to TRBD1. The CDR3 runs 16 residues. CDR1 is KGHSH and CDR2 is LQKENI in the germline V gene. V lost 1 base, J lost 1 base, and 5 bases stayed unmatched. The chain's CDR3 is CASSPLDRGGNYGYTF. As DNA, the CDR3 is TGTGCCAGCTCACCACTCGACAGGGGAGGTAACTATGGCTACACCTTC.

The gene calls are TRBV4-2 and TRBJ2-1; 8 positions agree with TRBD2. The CDR3 extends over 16 amino acids. Germline-derived CDR1 and CDR2 are LGHNA and YNFKEQ. The trim removed 0 bases at V and 5 bases at J, leaving 6 bases unmatched. The CDR3 nucleotides read TGTGCCAGCAGCCAAGAAGGAACTAGCGGAGACAATGAGCAGTTCTTC. Protein sequence: CASSQEGTSGDNEQFF.

J is TRBJ2-6 and V is TRBV3-1 (or the pseudogene TRBV3-2), with unresolved D. The CDR3 is 15 amino acids. Trimming removed 4 bases from V and 0 bases from J, with 7 bases in between. Germline CDR1 and CDR2: LGHDT and YNNKEL (reference sequence). The CDR3 DNA sequence: TGTGCCAGCAGCCCGGTCGCCTCTGGGGCCAACGTCCTGACTTTC. It specifies CASSPVASGANVLTF.

This sequence joins TRBV28 and TRBJ2-1, with D unresolved. The CDR3 contains 10 residues. Per germline, CDR1 MDHEN and CDR2 SYDVKM. V lost 6 bases and J 14 bases, leaving 11 bases between the germline ends. The CDR3 DNA sequence: TGTGCCAGCAGCCCCTGGCAAAAGTTCTTC. Its translation is CASSPWQKFF. The full variable domain, with the rest looked up from reference TRBV28 and TRBJ2-1, is DVKVTQSSRYLVKRTGEKVFLECVQDMDHENMFWYRQDPGLGLRLIYFSYDVKMKEKGDIPEGYSVSREKKERFSLILESASTNQTSMYLCASSPWQKFFGPGTRLTVL.

The genes are TRBV6-4 and TRBJ2-1, with D tentatively TRBD2 (5 bases). The CDR3 totals 13 residues. Trimming took 0 bases from V and 6 from J, leaving 6 bases between them. CDR1 and CDR2 (germline): MRHNA, SNTAGT. The CDR3 spells CASSDSDFNEQFF. The CDR3 DNA follows: TGTGCCAGCAGTGACTCGGACTTCAATGAGCAGTTCTTC.

The gene calls are TRBV27 and TRBJ2-3, with 7 bases lining up with TRBD1. This CDR3 is built from 14 residues. With V trimmed by 5 bases and J by 0 bases, 2 bases remained unmatched. Germline V gene data show CDR1 as MNHEY and CDR2 as SMNVEV (reference sequence). CDR3 nucleotides: TGTGCCAGCAGTCTGGACAGGAGCACAGATACGCAGTATTTT. Its protein product is CASSLDRSTDTQYF.

The rearrangement joins TRBV6-1 to TRBJ2-3, with TRBD1 matching 7 bases. CDR1 is MNHNS, CDR2 SASEGT, per germline. CDR3 size: 16 residues. Trimming took 4 bases from V and 2 from J; bases not matched to a gene: 9. The CDR3 bases are TGTGCCAGCAGTGCCCTACAGGGGAACCCCACAGATACGCAGTATTTT. This codes for CASSALQGNPTDTQYF.

This clone was picked up one time. The chain joins TRBV18 to TRBJ1-3; D remains unclear. This CDR3 region has 14 residues. Trimming shortened V by 3 bases and J by 1 base, and 7 bases separated the two germline ends. Per the germline V gene, CDR1 is KGHSH and CDR2 is LQKENI. The chain's CDR3 is CASSPLNSGNTIYF. CDR3 coding DNA: TGTGCCAGCTCACCGTTAAATTCTGGAAACACCATATATTTT.

The rearrangement uses TRBV10-1 and TRBJ1-6, with TRBD1 as a possible D gene (6 bases). V lost 4 bases and J 9 bases, leaving 10 bases between the germline ends. CDR3 size: 13 residues. Germline lookup yields CDR1 WNHNN and CDR2 SYGVQD (reference sequence). The CDR3 reads CASSAQGTSPLHF. CDR3 bases: TGCGCCAGCAGTGCCCAGGGGACTTCACCCCTCCACTTT.

The chain combines TRBV10-3 with TRBJ2-5, with a weak D call TRBD2 (7 bases). V was trimmed by 9 bases and J by 2 bases, leaving 16 bases between them. The CDR3 is 14 amino acids. Germline V gives CDR1 ENHRY, CDR2 SYGVKD. The CDR3 DNA reads TGTGCCATGGCGGGGGACACCGATCAAGAGACCCAGTACTTC. Amino acid sequence: CAMAGDTDQETQYF.

The table lists this clone with a count of one. The rearrangement uses TRBV5-1 and TRBJ1-4; no clear D gene. Per the germline V gene, CDR1 is SGHRS and CDR2 is YFSETQ. Trimming removed 4 bases at V and 7 bases at J, with 14 bases between. The CDR3 extends over 14 amino acids. CDR3 protein: CASSLGQVGEKLFF. The CDR3 DNA reads TGCGCCAGCAGCCTGGGTCAGGTTGGTGAAAAACTGTTTTTT.

CDR3 sequence: CASSRGQGAGEAFF. The CDR3, as DNA: TGTGCCAGCAGCCGGGGACAGGGGGCGGGTGAAGCTTTCTTT. The chain uses TRBV3-1 (or the pseudogene TRBV3-2) and TRBJ1-1; 12 bases agree with TRBD1. The V and J ends lost 4 bases and 7 bases, in that order; junction bases with no gene match: 4. The CDR3 spans 14 residues. CDR1 and CDR2 (germline): LGHDT, YNNKEL (reference sequence).

The chain uses TRBV9 and TRBJ1-1, with 8 bases identical to TRBD1. This CDR3 comprises 17 residues. Looked up from germline, CDR1 is SGDLS and CDR2 is YYNGEE. V shed 2 bases, J shed 3 bases, and the junction held 12 bases outside the gene matches. The CDR3 region is CASSVGQVRFGDTEAFF. DNA for the CDR3: TGTGCCAGCAGCGTGGGACAGGTAAGATTCGGGGACACTGAAGCTTTCTTT.

This chain links TRBV12-3 or TRBV12-4 with TRBJ2-1, with 8 bases matching TRBD2. This CDR3 spans 12 amino acids. With V trimmed by 7 bases and J by 8 bases, 4 bases remained unmatched. DNA for the CDR3: TGTGCCAGCACCGGGACTAGGGATGAGCAGTTCTTC. It encodes CASTGTRDEQFF.